This T cell receptor beta chain stems from a study of OX40 agonist ivuxolimab in advanced cancers. Here immunoSEQ multiplex PCR was the method, and the copy in TCRdb shows in-frame clones only, minus some. Among roughly 70,000 clones, approximately 85% were seen once, and the ten largest hold approximately 0.38%. The CDR3 sequence is 14 residues long. Germline CDR1 SGHTA, CDR2 FQGNSA. V lost 5 bases, J lost 4 bases, and 14 bases lay in between. This sequence joins TRBV7-2 and TRBJ1-1, with D possibly being TRBD1 (5 bases). This specimen consisted of CD4+ or CD8+ T cells sorted from blood, obtained in a trial of the OX40 agonist ivuxolimab. The TCR sequence derives from an adult with an advanced solid tumor such as melanoma, head and neck, liver or kidney cancer. CDR3 in amino acids: CASSPSGISTEAFF. CDR3 bases: TGTGCCAGCAGCCCATCAGGGATTAGCACTGAAGCTTTCTTT.